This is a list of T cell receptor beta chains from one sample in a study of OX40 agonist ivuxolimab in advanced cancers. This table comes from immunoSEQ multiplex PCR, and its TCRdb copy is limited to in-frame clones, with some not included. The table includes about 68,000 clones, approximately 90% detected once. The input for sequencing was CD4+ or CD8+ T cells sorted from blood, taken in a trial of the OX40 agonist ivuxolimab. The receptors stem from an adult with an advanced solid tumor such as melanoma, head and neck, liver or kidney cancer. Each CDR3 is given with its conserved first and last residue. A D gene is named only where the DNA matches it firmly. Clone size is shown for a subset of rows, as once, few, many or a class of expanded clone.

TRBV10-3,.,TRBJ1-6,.,CAISGGTNNSPLHF,TGTGCCATCAGTGGCGGGACCAATAATTCACCCCTCCACTTT
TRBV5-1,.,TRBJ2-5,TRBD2,CASSRLSGPKQETQYF,TGCGCCAGCAGCCGACTTAGCGGGCCGAAACAAGAGACCCAGTACTTC
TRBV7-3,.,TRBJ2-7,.,CASRGQYEQYF,TGTGCCAGCAGGGGGCAATACGAGCAGTACTTC
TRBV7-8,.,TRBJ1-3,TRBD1,CASSLAQGARGNTIYF,TGTGCCAGCAGCTTAGCGCAGGGGGCGAGAGGAAACACCATATATTTT
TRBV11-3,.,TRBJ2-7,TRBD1,CASSPTGQAHSYEQYF,TGTGCCAGCAGCCCAACGGGACAGGCACATTCCTACGAGCAGTACTTC
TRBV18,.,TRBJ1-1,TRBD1,CASSPPGTDTEAFF,TGTGCCAGCTCACCCCCAGGGACAGACACTGAAGCTTTCTTT
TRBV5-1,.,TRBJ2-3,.,CASSSRPDTDTQYF,TGCGCCAGCAGCTCCCGGCCCGACACAGATACGCAGTATTTT
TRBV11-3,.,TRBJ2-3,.,CASSLPAAFTDTQYF,TGTGCCAGCAGCTTACCGGCGGCATTCACAGATACGCAGTATTTT
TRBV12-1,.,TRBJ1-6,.,CASSFVGASSYNSPLHF,TGTGCCAGCAGCTTTGTTGGGGCCAGCTCCTATAATTCACCCCTCCACTTT
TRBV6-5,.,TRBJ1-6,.,CASSFLRGGYNSPLHF,TGTGCCAGCAGTTTCCTCAGGGGAGGGTATAATTCACCCCTCCACTTT
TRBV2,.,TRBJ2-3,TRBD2,CASSASGMGTDTQYF,TGTGCCAGCAGTGCTAGCGGGATGGGCACAGATACGCAGTATTTT
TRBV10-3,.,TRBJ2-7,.,CAISRDVSYEQYF,TGTGCCATCAGCAGGGACGTTTCCTACGAGCAGTACTTC
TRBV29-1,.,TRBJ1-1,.,CSVDRGLNTEAFF,TGCAGCGTTGATCGGGGGCTGAACACTGAAGCTTTCTTT
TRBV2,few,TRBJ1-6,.,CASSASPLHF,TGTGCCAGCAGTGCCTCACCCCTCCACTTT
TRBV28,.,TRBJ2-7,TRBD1,CASSEGAHEQYF,TGTGCCAGCAGTGAGGGGGCTCACGAGCAGTACTTC
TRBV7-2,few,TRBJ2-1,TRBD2,CASRRGGLASYNEQFF,TGTGCCAGCCGCCGAGGGGGACTAGCCTCCTACAATGAGCAGTTCTTC
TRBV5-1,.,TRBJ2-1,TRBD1,CASSWGTGELNEQFF,TGCGCCAGCAGCTGGGGGACAGGGGAACTCAATGAGCAGTTCTTC
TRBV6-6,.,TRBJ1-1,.,CASSIQGGTEAFF,TGTGCCAGCAGTATTCAGGGAGGCACTGAAGCTTTCTTT
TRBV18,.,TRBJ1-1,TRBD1,CASSPPAGGITEAFF,TGTGCCAGCTCACCACCGGCAGGGGGTATCACTGAAGCTTTCTTT